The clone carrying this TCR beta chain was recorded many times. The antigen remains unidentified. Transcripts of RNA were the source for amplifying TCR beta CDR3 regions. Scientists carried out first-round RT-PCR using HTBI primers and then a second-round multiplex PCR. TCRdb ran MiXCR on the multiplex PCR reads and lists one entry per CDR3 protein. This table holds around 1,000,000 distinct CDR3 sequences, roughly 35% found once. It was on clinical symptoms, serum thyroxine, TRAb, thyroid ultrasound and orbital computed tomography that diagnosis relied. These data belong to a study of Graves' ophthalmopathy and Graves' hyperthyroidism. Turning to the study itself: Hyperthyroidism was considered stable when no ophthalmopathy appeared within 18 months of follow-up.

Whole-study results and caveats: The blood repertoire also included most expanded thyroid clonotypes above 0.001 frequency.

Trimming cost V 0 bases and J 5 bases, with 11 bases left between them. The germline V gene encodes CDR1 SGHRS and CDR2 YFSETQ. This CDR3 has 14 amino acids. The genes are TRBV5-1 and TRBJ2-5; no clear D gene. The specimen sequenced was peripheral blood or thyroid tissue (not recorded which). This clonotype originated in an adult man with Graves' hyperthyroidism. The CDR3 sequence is CASSLESTLETQYF. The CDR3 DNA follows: TGCGCCAGCAGCTTGGAATCTACTCTGGAGACCCAGTACTTC.